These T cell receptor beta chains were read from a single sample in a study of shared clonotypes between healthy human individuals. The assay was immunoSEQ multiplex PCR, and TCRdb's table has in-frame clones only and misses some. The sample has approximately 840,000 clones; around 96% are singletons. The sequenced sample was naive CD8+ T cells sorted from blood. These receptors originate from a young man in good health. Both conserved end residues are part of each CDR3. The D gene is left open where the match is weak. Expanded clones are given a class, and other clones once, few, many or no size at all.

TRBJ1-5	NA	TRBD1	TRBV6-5	TGTGCCAGCAGCTCGAGGACAGGGGGCAATCAGCCCCAGCATTTT	CASSSRTGGNQPQHF
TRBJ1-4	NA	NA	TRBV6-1	TGTGCCAGCAGTGCCCACTACAGGAGCCCTACTAATGAAAAACTGTTTTTT	CASSAHYRSPTNEKLFF
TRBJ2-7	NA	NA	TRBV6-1	TGTGCCAGCAGGTTAGGGGTTCCCTACGAGCAGTACTTC	CASRLGVPYEQYF
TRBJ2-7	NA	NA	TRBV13	TGTGCCAGCAGCTTAGGAACGGGAGTTGTCTACGAGCAGTACTTC	CASSLGTGVVYEQYF
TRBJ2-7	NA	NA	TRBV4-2	TGTGCCAGCAACCCAACCCCTGCTAGCATATACGAGCAGTACTTC	CASNPTPASIYEQYF
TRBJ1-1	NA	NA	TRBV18	TGTGCCAGCTCACCACCGTGGGCAGGGGTGAACACTGAAGCTTTCTTT	CASSPPWAGVNTEAFF
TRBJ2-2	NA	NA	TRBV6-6	TGTGCCAGCAGAGCTTGGGGCGGGAAGAACACCGGGGAGCTGTTTTTT	CASRAWGGKNTGELFF
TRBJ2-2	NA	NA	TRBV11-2	TGTGCCAGCAGCTTATCGGGGATTTTAGAGACGAACACCGGGGAGCTGTTTTTT	CASSLSGILETNTGELFF
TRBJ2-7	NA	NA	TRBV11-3	TGTGCCAGCAGCCCTTCGGGCGGGGAGTTCAGCGAGCAGTACTTC	CASSPSGGEFSEQYF
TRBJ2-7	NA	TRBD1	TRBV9	TGTGCCAGCAGCGCACGGACAGGGAACGTGGGGGAGCAGTACTTC	CASSARTGNVGEQYF
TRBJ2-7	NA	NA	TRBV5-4	TGTGCCAGCAGCTTGGAGGGGCTTGGCACCTACGAGCAGTACTTC	CASSLEGLGTYEQYF
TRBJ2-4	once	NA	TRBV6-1	TGTGCCAGCAGTGGGACACTAGCCAAAAACATTCAGTACTTC	CASSGTLAKNIQYF
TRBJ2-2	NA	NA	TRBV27	TGTGCCAGCAGTTTCGAGTACATGGGCACCGGGGAGCTGTTTTTT	CASSFEYMGTGELFF
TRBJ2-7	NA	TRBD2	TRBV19	TGTGCCACCAATGGACTAGCGGGGGAGCAGTACTTC	CATNGLAGEQYF